This TCR beta chain was obtained from a study of blood T cell repertoires in COVID-19 (dated by TCRdb to the early 2020s). About the full investigation: Samples covering the acute and convalescent phases of COVID-19 were provided by collaborators in the United States, Italy and Spain. The material from the prospective study consisted of cDNA or gDNA derived from T cells, B-cell-depleted T cells, or PBMCs. The dataset comprised deeply sampled blood TCRbeta repertoires from subjects exposed to, actively infected with, or recovered from COVID-19. A freely available public database, intended as a resource for researchers studying the immune response to SARS-CoV-2, is where the repertoires were released. Samples came from the ongoing ImmuneRACE study (first 160 participants) plus 1,254 subjects from 6 global collaborators. Sample metadata almost always included a de-identified subject ID, COVID-19 status, age in years and sex. HLA class I and class II types, where available, came from metadata supplied by the sample provider rather than from assay-based typing. What the work shows at the level of the full study, not this receptor alone: The amount of clinical and demographic metadata varied by source and participant and was provided uncurated.

As to this clone: This receptor's antigen is unknown. No much larger clone exists at a distance of one base, and base qualities are not known.

The immunoSEQ Assay, a bias-controlled multiplex PCR, was used to amplify TCRbeta CDR3 regions from genomic DNA. Per the source publication's procedure: Within the assay, amplification of reference gene primers was used to estimate how many nucleated cells each sample contained. Sequence reads were collapsed and filtered to measure the absolute abundance of every unique TCRbeta CDR3 rearrangement. For each sample, productive Simpson clonality was calculated by taking the square root of Simpson's diversity index across productive rearrangements. TCRdb took this table from immuneACCESS and kept in-frame rearrangements with V and J called. Such tables lack part of the clones; where checked against another copy, unresolved V genes explain under half of the gap, and the rest is unexplained. V and J calls and clone size are copied from that table; D and trimming were computed from the DNA. This sample is represented by approximately 270,000 clones; approximately 86% of them were singletons. About 8.8% of the sample is taken by the ten largest.

The CDR3 starts with the cysteine, ends with the phenylalanine, and has 15 residues. The sequence is cut down to CDR3 DNA, 45 bases in frame from base 1. Compared with germline, V lacks 5 bases and J lacks 3 bases; bases without a gene match: 3. The germline V gene specifies SNHLY as CDR1 and FYNNEI as CDR2. Whole blood was collected in K2EDTA tubes by collaborating institutions according to the institutions' own protocols. Collaborator samples were shipped for TCRbeta analysis as frozen whole blood, isolated PBMCs, or DNA extracted from either sample type. This clonotype originated in a middle-aged man with active or convalescent COVID-19. Sequencing input: peripheral blood. Recombination linked TRBV2 to TRBJ1-4; TRBD1 lines up with 10 middle nucleotides. The nucleotide sequence is TGTGCCAGCAGTCACGGGACAGGGGCTAATGAAAAACTGTTTTTT. This sequence encodes CASSHGTGANEKLFF. With the portions outside the CDR3 filled from the reference TRBV2 and TRBJ1-4 genes, the complete variable region becomes EPEVTQTPSHQVTQMGQEVILRCVPISNHLYFYWYRQILGQKVEFLVSFYNNEISEKSEIFDDQFSVERPDGSNFTLKIRSTKLEDSAMYFCASSHGTGANEKLFFGSGTQLSVL.